This paragraph reports one T cell receptor (beta chain). The sample is drawn from a study of radiotherapy plus CTLA-4 blockade in lung cancer. TCRdb's table, derived via immunoSEQ multiplex PCR, lists solely in-frame clones and lacks some. The repertoire holds 75,000 to 100,000 clones, with 82% as singletons. The germline gives CDR1 SGHTA, CDR2 FQGNSA. The CDR3 has 16 amino acids. With V trimmed by 1 base and J by 5 bases, 5 bases remained unmatched. The sample in question was peripheral blood, obtained from a patient treated with radiotherapy plus ipilimumab. The source is a human donor with non-small cell lung cancer who had a partial response to radiotherapy plus ipilimumab. The V gene is TRBV7-2, the J gene TRBJ2-4; 10 bases align to TRBD2. As DNA, the CDR3 is TGTGCCAGCAGCTTAGTGTCTAGCGGGAGTCAAAACATTCAGTACTTC. The encoded protein is CASSLVSSGSQNIQYF.